The rows below give T cell receptor beta chains drawn from one sample of a study of human T cells and chemical hapten exposure. TCRdb called the RACE reads again in MiXCR, with one record for every CDR3 protein. The repertoire holds 150,000 to 200,000 distinct CDR3 sequences, about 30% seen once, with under 2.5% in the top ten. The source was whole blood, collected in connection with sensitization to the hapten diphenylcyclopropenone (DPC). These receptors were collected from a woman under 30 with alopecia areata. Some clones in this sample may be carry-over from other donors' samples. Each CDR3 is given with its conserved first and last residue.

J | V | length | CDR3
TRBJ1-2 | TRBV6-5 | 16 | CASSYSPDPANYGYTF
TRBJ2-7 | TRBV2 | 13 | CASRKDGTYEQYF
TRBJ1-1 | TRBV24-1 | 11 | CATRQGTEAFF
TRBJ2-3 | TRBV7-9 | 11 | CASSLLDTQYF
TRBJ1-4 | TRBV15 | 14 | CATSRDRGLEKLFF
TRBJ1-2 | TRBV14 | 14 | CASSELGTNYGYTF
TRBJ2-1 | TRBV2 | 12 | CASRVQGVEQFF
TRBJ1-1 | TRBV2 | 15 | CASSDALGTNTEAFF
TRBJ2-1 | TRBV6-4 | 16 | CASSEGPSGRRDEQFF
TRBJ2-3 | TRBV5-6 | 16 | CASSMGLAGSTDTQYF
TRBJ1-4 | TRBV25-1 | 13 | CASLGGPGEKLFF
TRBJ1-3 | TRBV12-3/TRBV12-4 | 16 | CASSLRGRSSGNTIYF
TRBJ2-3 | TRBV30 | 15 | CASLGGGRSTDTQYF
TRBJ1-2 | TRBV7-2 | 13 | CARPTGFPPGYTF
TRBJ2-7 | TRBV4-1 | 13 | CASSQAEGHEQYF
TRBJ2-2 | TRBV19 | 13 | CASSTQGAGELFF
TRBJ1-2 | TRBV3-1 | 14 | CASSRLTGTNGYTF
TRBJ2-3 | TRBV9 | 14 | CASSVAGASDTQYF
TRBJ1-6 | TRBV3-1 | 16 | CASSQGVGLGNSPLHF
TRBJ2-7 | TRBV7-2 | 18 | CASSVPRAGAISSYEQYF